The 13 T cell receptor beta chains given below trace back to one sample, sequenced in a study of siplizumab effects on memory and regulatory T cells. Clones were read by immunoSEQ multiplex PCR, and TCRdb kept only the in-frame ones, dropping some. The repertoire holds 99,000 or so clones, roughly 94% seen once, with approximately 1.5% in the top ten. Material: non-Treg CD4+ T cells sorted from blood. Source of these receptors: a human donor in good health.

V gene TRBV11-3 combines with J gene TRBJ2-1; a possible D gene is TRBD2 (5 bases). The germline V gene has CDR1 SGHNT and CDR2 YENEEA. The CDR3 is 18 amino acids. Trimming removed 5 bases from V and 0 bases from J, with 20 bases in between. This CDR3 reads CASSPGVGAAHSYNEQFF. In nucleotides, the CDR3 is TGTGCCAGCAGCCCAGGTGTGGGAGCGGCACACTCCTACAATGAGCAGTTCTTC. The full variable domain, completed using reference TRBV11-3 and TRBJ2-1, is EAGVVQSPRYKIIEKKQPVAFWCNPISGHNTLYWYLQNLGQGPELLIRYENEEAVDDSQLPKDRFSAERLKGVDSTLKIQPAELGDSAVYLCASSPGVGAAHSYNEQFFGPGTRLTVL.

The chain joins TRBV5-1 to TRBJ2-3, with TRBD1 matching over 10 bases. The CDR3 has 16 amino acids. Trimming took 5 bases from V and 0 from J; bases not matched to a gene: 6. The V gene's germline CDR1 is SGHRS and CDR2 YFSETQ. The CDR3 region has the DNA TGCGCCAGCAGGATCGGGACAGGGGCTAGCACAGATACGCAGTATTTT. This encodes CASRIGTGASTDTQYF.

This clone was seen a single time. Other DNA sequences of this sample code for an identical CDR3. The J gene is TRBJ2-7, the V gene TRBV18, with TRBD2 matching 7 bases. CDR1 KGHSH and CDR2 LQKENI come from the germline V gene. The J segment lost 2 bases and the V segment lost 3 bases, leaving 1 base of the junction unmatched. The CDR3 covers 13 residues. The CDR3 DNA follows: TGTGCCAGCTCACCCGGGACTACCTACGAGCAGTACTTC. Protein sequence: CASSPGTTYEQYF.

The J gene is TRBJ2-7, the V gene TRBV5-6; possibly TRBD1 or TRBD2 for D (6 bases each). The CDR3 runs to 16 residues. Trimming removed 7 bases at V and 1 base at J, with 21 bases between. Germline V gives CDR1 SGHDT, CDR2 YYEEEE. This CDR3 is CASRTRGSRGSYEQYF. In DNA form, the CDR3 reads TGTGCCAGCCGAACCCGGGGGAGCAGGGGTTCCTACGAGCAGTACTTC.

This chain connects TRBV19 to TRBJ2-1; D is tentatively TRBD1 or TRBD2 (6 bases each). Germline V lookup: CDR1 LNHDA, CDR2 SQIVND (reference sequence). This CDR3 comprises 14 residues. Deletions cut 10 bases from V and 6 bases from J, with 19 bases between. CDR3 nucleotide sequence: TGTGCCACCAACCAGGGGCTAGCGAGCAATGAGCAGTTCTTC. Translation: CATNQGLASNEQFF.

The V and J genes are TRBV21-1 and TRBJ1-5; TRBD1 is taken as the D call from the table, unchecked against the DNA. TRBV21-1 is a listed pseudogene. This CDR3 has 15 amino acids. In DNA form, the CDR3 reads TGTGCCAGCAGCACACGAAACAGGGGAAATCAGCCCCAGCATTTT. The encoded protein is CASSTRNRGNQPQHF.

V and J are TRBV28 and TRBJ2-2; TRBD1 agrees at 8 bases. CDR1 is MDHEN, CDR2 SYDVKM, per germline. The ends lost 3 bases at V and 6 bases at J; junction bases unmatched: 12. The CDR3 length is 17 residues. The CDR3: CASSFPLGVQGAGELFF. As DNA, the CDR3 is TGTGCCAGCAGTTTCCCCCTAGGGGTACAGGGGGCCGGGGAGCTGTTTTTT.

The chain recombines TRBV10-3 with TRBJ2-1; D remains ambiguous. Trimming pared 0 bases from V and 3 bases from J, leaving 12 bases between. The germline V gene encodes CDR1 ENHRY and CDR2 SYGVKD. The CDR3 consists of 16 residues. The CDR3 DNA reads as TGTGCCATCAGTGAGTCGCGGCAGCAAATCTACAATGAGCAGTTCTTC. Translated, it gives CAISESRQQIYNEQFF.

CDR3 in amino acids: CASSAVRDRSYEQYF. Here the CDR3 DNA reads TGTGCCAGCAGCGCGGTAAGGGACAGAAGCTACGAGCAGTACTTC. The chain employs TRBV7-8 and TRBJ2-7, with TRBD1 matching 7 bases. The ends lost 5 bases at V and 3 bases at J; junction bases unmatched: 10. There are 15 residues in the CDR3. Germline CDR1 and CDR2: SGHVS and FQNEAQ.

CDR3 residues: CASSYDDGLYEQYF. For the CDR3, the DNA is TGTGCCAGCAGTTACGATGACGGGCTCTACGAGCAGTACTTC. The rearrangement joins TRBV6-6 to TRBJ2-7; no definite D call. CDR1 and CDR2 from the germline V gene are MNHNY and SVGAGI (reference sequence). There are 14 residues in the CDR3. The V end lost 2 bases, the J end lost 3 bases, and 11 bases lay between the germline ends.

The chain has TRBV7-2 and TRBJ2-2, with D hard to call. The CDR3 length is 16 residues. Germline lookup yields CDR1 SGHTA and CDR2 FQGNSA. The ends were cut back, 1 base at V and 7 bases at J, with 16 bases in the middle. The CDR3 bases are TGTGCCAGCAGCTTAGTTGTTAGCCGGACGTTCGGGGAGCTGTTTTTT. It yields the protein CASSLVVSRTFGELFF.

The chain has TRBV29-1 and TRBJ2-1; the match to TRBD2 covers 14 bases. After removal of 1 base from V and 3 bases from J, the junction contained 5 bases not matched to a gene. The V gene's germline CDR1 is SQVTM and CDR2 ANQGSEA. There are 17 residues in the CDR3. The CDR3 is CSVEAGTSGGYYNEQFF. The CDR3 DNA reads as TGCAGCGTTGAAGCGGGGACTAGCGGGGGATACTACAATGAGCAGTTCTTC.

CDR3 coding DNA: TGTGCCAGCAGCCTCTTCATGAGACTAGCGGGAGGAGAGCAGTACTTC. Translation: CASSLFMRLAGGEQYF. The chain combines TRBV7-2 with TRBJ2-7; 13 nucleotides match TRBD2. In germline, CDR1 is SGHTA, CDR2 FQGNSA. This CDR3 has 16 residues. V lost 5 bases, J lost 7 bases, and 11 bases stayed unmatched.